The present T cell receptor beta chain was sequenced within a study of T cells in Graves' hyperthyroidism and ophthalmopathy. CDR1 is SEHNR, CDR2 FQNEAQ, per germline (reference sequence). This CDR3 spans 17 amino acids. J was trimmed by 2 bases and V by 5 bases; bases with no gene match: 14. Amplified TCR beta CDR3 regions came from RNA transcripts. The HTBI set primed first-round TCR CDR3 RT-PCR. Each CDR3 protein gets one entry after TCRdb re-called the multiplex PCR reads with MiXCR. Altogether about 760,000 distinct CDR3 sequences are present, around 40% being singletons, with the ten largest covering roughly 31%. In this sample, this clonotype turned up a few times.

The sequence came from a woman in her forties with Graves' hyperthyroidism. Input material: blood. The V gene is TRBV7-9, the J gene TRBJ2-5, with 7 bases lining up with TRBD2. The CDR3 protein is CASSQVGTSVKQETQYF. CDR3 bases: TGTGCCAGCAGCCAAGTGGGAACTAGCGTTAAGCAAGAGACCCAGTACTTC.